This T cell receptor (beta chain) was observed in a study of cytomegalovirus exposure and HLA in healthy donors. Study conclusions and caveats: Per published reports, the classifier diagnosed cytomegalovirus status with high specificity and sensitivity. Across donors, most TCRs were seen rarely, yet some public ones were widespread.

The V end was cut by 1 base, the J end by 5 bases, with 8 bases between. Germline values: CDR1 LNHDA, CDR2 SQIVND (reference sequence). CDR3 length: 13 amino acids. With regard to this clone: What it binds is not known.

The PCR used 60 Vbeta and 13 Jbeta primers. TCRdb's table, derived via immunoSEQ multiplex PCR, lists solely in-frame clones and lacks some. Of fewer than 200,000 clones listed, over 60% are singletons. This TCR came from a woman in her 30s in good health and CMV-seronegative. The specimen was PBMCs. This chain uses TRBV19 with TRBJ1-2; D remains ambiguous. This chain's CDR3 is CASSIARNYGYTF. CDR3 sequence (DNA): TGTGCCAGTAGTATAGCCAGAAATTATGGCTACACCTTC.